The TCR beta chain described here comes from a study of blood T cell repertoires in COVID-19. Turning to the study itself: Sites across the United States, Italy and Spain contributed samples from acute and convalescent COVID-19. PBMCs, B-cell-depleted T cells, or T cells provided the cDNA or gDNA that made up the material.

Original handling: Amplification of reference gene primers was used by the study to estimate nucleated cell counts. Profiled with immunoSEQ multiplex PCR; TCRdb holds only in-frame clones, not every one. For V, J and clone size, that table is used; D and trimming come from the DNA. The repertoire holds about 140,000 clones, roughly 86% seen once, with over 1.5% in the top ten. CDR3 length: 14 residues. Trimming cost V 4 bases and J 0 bases, with 10 bases left between them. Germline V gene sequence: CDR1 SGHRS, CDR2 YFSETQ. The receptor comes from a man between 65 and 85 years old with acute or convalescent COVID-19. V and J are TRBV5-1 and TRBJ1-2, with D uncertain. Sequenced input: peripheral blood. CDR3 residues: CASSPEWTNYGYTF. The CDR3 bases are TGCGCCAGCAGCCCGGAGTGGACTAACTATGGCTACACCTTC.